This TCR beta chain stems from a study of T cells in Graves' hyperthyroidism and ophthalmopathy. General study results and limits: Ophthalmopathy was told apart from stable hyperthyroidism by a 13 V-J model.

Per germline, CDR1 DFQATT and CDR2 SNEGSKA (reference sequence). The ends were cut back, 6 bases at V and 4 bases at J, with 14 bases in the middle. CDR3 size: 13 residues. RNA transcripts gave rise to amplified TCR beta CDR3 regions. First-round RT-PCR with HTBI primers amplified the TCR CDR3 region. TCRdb recomputed calls from the multiplex PCR reads with MiXCR, one row per CDR3 protein. Of approximately 560,000 distinct CDR3 sequences in the sample, less than 20% were seen once. This clonotype was counted many times. Its antigen remains unknown. This chain connects TRBV20-1 to TRBJ2-3, with a weak D call TRBD1 (6 bases). This clonotype was obtained from a woman aged 25 to 39 with Graves' hyperthyroidism. The source material was blood. This CDR3 is CSAMTGWADTQYF. CDR3 nucleotide sequence: TGCAGTGCGATGACAGGTTGGGCAGATACGCAGTATTTT.